This T cell receptor (beta chain) originates from a study of T cells in Graves' hyperthyroidism and ophthalmopathy. Ophthalmopathy patients all had a Clinical Activity Score of at least 3, a NOSPECS grade of at least 4 and disease under 3 months old. Uncontrolled infection, other autoimmune disease, pregnancy or lactation led to exclusion. This clonotype has only a few counts. As yet, its antigen is unknown. Germline assignment: CDR1 SEHNR and CDR2 FQNEAQ (reference sequence). The CDR3 loop spans 12 amino acids. V lost 5 bases and J 7 bases, leaving 12 bases between the germline ends. Using RNA transcripts as the source, TCR beta CDR3 regions were amplified. Primed by the HTBI set, a first-round RT-PCR was run on the TCR CDR3. MiXCR, run by TCRdb on the multiplex PCR reads, gives a single entry per CDR3 protein. The sample consists of about 640,000 distinct CDR3 sequences, 20% of them appearing once.

Broader study findings: Patients with ophthalmopathy were separated from those with stable hyperthyroidism by a 13 V-J model. Most thyroid clonotypes with frequency above 0.001 were detected in blood.

This TCR derives from a man aged 25 to 45 with Graves' ophthalmopathy. The sample taken for sequencing was blood. This rearrangement joins TRBV7-9 to TRBJ2-7; D call uncertain. The DNA of the CDR3 is TGTGCCAGCAGCCGGATCCAGGAGGAGCAGTACTTC. Protein product: CASSRIQEEQYF.